Below, 19 T cell receptor beta chains from the same sample are listed, as sequenced in a study of shared clonotypes between healthy human individuals. Sequencing used immunoSEQ multiplex PCR; TCRdb keeps in-frame clones, though not all of them. The profile shows about 2,500,000 clones, just over 90% of them singletons. Material for sequencing was naive CD4+ T cells sorted from blood. Subset here: CD45RA+ positively selected. These receptors all come from a man aged 18 to 29 in good health.

The J gene is TRBJ2-3, the V gene TRBV6-5, with D perhaps matching TRBD1 (6 bases). This CDR3 is built from 13 residues. With 6 bases removed from V and 2 bases from J, the gap between germline ends came to 9 bases. Germline CDR1 is MNHEY and CDR2 is SVGAGI. The CDR3 coding sequence is TGTGCCAGCAGACAGGGTTCCACAGATACGCAGTATTTT. Its translation is CASRQGSTDTQYF.

Worth noting for this clone: Other DNA sequences within the sample encode an identical CDR3. The chain has TRBV19 and TRBJ1-2; TRBD1 is a possible D gene (6 bases). This CDR3 has 14 residues. V was cut by 0 bases and J by 2 bases, with 7 bases left in between. Germline V lookup: CDR1 LNHDA, CDR2 SQIVND (reference sequence). The chain's CDR3 is CASSIETGNYGYTF. The CDR3 nucleotides are TGTGCCAGTAGTATAGAGACAGGAAACTATGGCTACACCTTC.

The J gene is TRBJ1-3, the V gene TRBV7-8; the D gene is possibly TRBD1 (6 bases). Germline CDR1 SGHVS, CDR2 FQNEAQ. The CDR3 is made up of 16 amino acids. Trimming cost V 2 bases and J 0 bases, with 11 bases left between them. This CDR3 reads CASSLSGAISGNTIYF. CDR3 nucleotides: TGTGCCAGCAGCTTATCGGGGGCCATCTCTGGAAACACCATATATTTT. Combining the CDR3 with reference TRBV7-8 and TRBJ1-3 gives the whole variable domain GAGVSQSPRYKVAKRGQDVALRCDPISGHVSLFWYQQALGQGPEFLTYFQNEAQLDKSGLPSDRFFAERPEGSVSTLKIQRTQQEDSAVYLCASSLSGAISGNTIYFGEGSWLTVV.

This chain uses TRBV7-3 with TRBJ2-2; no clear D gene. Germline V gives CDR1 SGHTA, CDR2 FQGTGA. The CDR3 spans 13 residues. Trimming removed 2 bases at V and 7 bases at J, with 8 bases between. Here the CDR3 reads CASSLVQGGELFF. In nucleotides, the CDR3 is TGTGCCAGCAGCTTAGTTCAAGGCGGGGAGCTGTTTTTT.

In regard to this clone: Other DNA sequences in this specimen translate into the identical CDR3. V is TRBV6-5 and J is TRBJ2-7, with D possibly matching TRBD2 (5 bases). V was pared by 6 bases and J by 6 bases, with 12 bases between. Germline V gene data show CDR1 as MNHEY and CDR2 as SVGAGI. This CDR3 has 12 residues. CDR3 protein: CASRQGGGEQYF. DNA for the CDR3: TGTGCCAGCAGGCAAGGAGGCGGCGAGCAGTACTTC.

The gene calls are TRBV18 and TRBJ2-2; TRBD1 matches at 10 bases. CDR1 is KGHSH, CDR2 LQKENI, per germline. The J segment lost 3 bases and the V segment lost 5 bases, leaving 3 bases of the junction unmatched. This CDR3 has 15 amino acids. The chain's CDR3 is CASSSGTGDTGELFF. The CDR3 bases are TGTGCCAGCTCATCCGGGACAGGGGACACCGGGGAGCTGTTTTTT.

This chain connects TRBV29-1 to TRBJ2-7, with D possibly being TRBD1 (6 bases). V dropped 2 bases and J dropped 0 bases, with 11 bases sitting between them. CDR1 is SQVTM, CDR2 ANQGSEA, per germline. This CDR3 is 14 amino acids long. CDR3 coding DNA: TGCAGCGTTGAAATGGGGGCTCCCTCCTACGAGCAGTACTTC. Residues: CSVEMGAPSYEQYF.

CDR3 region: CASSQDRGQPQHF. CDR3 in DNA: TGTGCCAGCAGTCAAGACAGGGGCCAGCCCCAGCATTTT. The chain recombines TRBV6-5 with TRBJ1-5, with 8 nucleotides matching TRBD1. The CDR3 has 13 residues. CDR1 is MNHEY, CDR2 SVGAGI, per germline. The junction had 4 bases not matched to a gene; V was cut back by 5 bases and J by 7 bases.

The V call is TRBV7-8, the J call TRBJ2-7; 8 positions match TRBD1. Germline CDR1 is SGHVS and CDR2 is FQNEAQ. The CDR3 contains 15 residues. With V trimmed by 2 bases and J by 6 bases, 9 bases remained unmatched. The CDR3 here is CASSLLAGGFGEQYF. The CDR3 DNA sequence: TGTGCCAGCAGCTTATTGGCAGGGGGCTTCGGCGAGCAGTACTTC.

The rearrangement links TRBV11-3 to TRBJ2-5; 11 bases are shared with TRBD2. The trim removed 5 bases at V and 1 base at J, leaving 9 bases unmatched. This CDR3 is 17 amino acids long. CDR1 and CDR2 from the germline V gene are SGHNT and YENEEA. DNA of the CDR3: TGTGCCAGCAGCAGAAGTAGCGGGGGGGCCTTCCAAGAGACCCAGTACTTC. This encodes CASSRSSGGAFQETQYF.

J is TRBJ2-1 and V is TRBV5-6; D might be TRBD2 (6 bases). V lost 4 bases and J lost 5, with 19 bases in between. The CDR3 covers 16 residues. Germline CDR1 and CDR2: SGHDT and YYEEEE. In DNA form, the CDR3 reads TGTGCCAGCAGCATAAGGAGGGTTTGGGGAAACAATGAGCAGTTCTTC. This translates into CASSIRRVWGNNEQFF.

In this sample, this clone turned up a few times. The rearrangement joins TRBV29-1 to TRBJ1-2; D is perhaps TRBD1 (5 bases). Per the germline V gene, CDR1 is SQVTM and CDR2 is ANQGSEA. V was pared by 6 bases and J by 6 bases, with 17 bases between. The CDR3 extends over 13 amino acids. This chain's CDR3 is CSVGDSRRHGYTF. CDR3 DNA: TGCAGCGTGGGGGACTCTCGGAGGCATGGCTACACCTTC.

The gene calls are TRBV29-1 and TRBJ1-1; D may be TRBD1 (6 bases). With 6 bases removed from V and 3 bases from J, the gap between germline ends came to 20 bases. CDR3 size: 15 residues. Germline values: CDR1 SQVTM, CDR2 ANQGSEA. In nucleotides, the CDR3 is TGCAGCGTAACCTACAGGGTAGCTCCCGACACTGAAGCTTTCTTT. Protein sequence: CSVTYRVAPDTEAFF.

This clone showed up just once. CDR3 nucleotide sequence: TGTGCCAGCAGACGACTAGTGAATGAGCAGTTCTTC. This gives the protein CASRRLVNEQFF. This sequence joins TRBV6-6 and TRBJ2-1; D may be TRBD2 (6 bases). CDR1 is MNHNY and CDR2 is SVGAGI in the germline V gene (reference sequence). The CDR3 runs to 12 residues. V lost 6 bases and J 7 bases, leaving 10 bases between the germline ends.

This rearrangement joins TRBV7-3 to TRBJ1-2, with 7 nucleotides matching TRBD1. The length of the CDR3 is 14 residues. CDR1 and CDR2 from the germline V gene are SGHTA and FQGTGA. V lost 0 bases, J lost 5 bases, and 3 bases stayed unmatched. The DNA for the CDR3 is TGTGCCAGCAGCTTAACGGGACAGACTTATGGCTACACCTTC. It codes for CASSLTGQTYGYTF.

Concerning this clone itself: The junction departs from germline at one end; a sequencing error may be responsible. The chain carries TRBV5-4 and TRBJ2-7, with 8 bases matching TRBD2. CDR3 size: 13 residues. In germline, CDR1 is SGHNT, CDR2 YYREEE (reference sequence). CDR3 coding DNA: TGTGCCAGCAGCTCCCAGTTAGGGAGCGGGAGACACTTC. This encodes CASSSQLGSGRHF.

The chain links TRBV6-6 to TRBJ2-1; TRBD2 matches 7 bases. Germline trimming cut 5 bases from V and 8 bases from J; bases unmatched to any gene: 12. Per the germline V gene, CDR1 is MNHNY and CDR2 is SVGAGI (reference sequence). The CDR3 is made up of 15 amino acids. CDR3 region: CASSIPRRLAHEQFF. The CDR3 bases are TGTGCCAGCAGTATCCCTCGGCGACTAGCCCATGAGCAGTTCTTC.

In regard to this clone: Likely a read error: the CDR3 ends without its conserved phenylalanine or tryptophan. Because the CDR3's place on the DNA is in doubt, the DNA is left out and the CDR3 is given as listed by TCRdb. The chain couples TRBV6-5 to TRBJ1-2; the table names TRBD1, a call not compared with the DNA. Germline V gene lookup returns CDR1 MNHEY and CDR2 SVGAGI. The CDR3 spans 12 residues, counting both ends. CDR3 sequence: CASSYSKGPSTI.

In its sample, this clone was seen a few times. The chain links TRBV4-1 to TRBJ1-6; D not resolved. The CDR3 is 15 amino acids. In germline, CDR1 is MGHRA, CDR2 YSYEKL. Trimming took off 3 bases at V and 7 bases at J, with 13 bases between the two ends. The DNA for the CDR3 is TGCGCCAGCAGCCATTCAGGTCCGGGAAATTCACCCCTCCACTTT. Protein product: CASSHSGPGNSPLHF.